These 26 T cell receptor beta chains were sequenced from one sample in a study of PD-L1 blockade in urothelial cancer. The time point: pretreatment peripheral blood. Here immunoSEQ multiplex PCR was the method, and the copy in TCRdb shows in-frame clones only, minus some. The table has tens of thousands of clones, 81% seen once; the top ten hold approximately 5.1%. The sample was PBMCs, taken around atezolizumab (anti-PD-L1) treatment. The receptors shown here come from a man between 70 and 80 years old with urothelial cancer.

This clone turned up a few times. V usage is TRBV19 and J usage is TRBJ2-1, with D possibly TRBD1 on 6 matching bases. Trimming removed 4 bases at V and 7 bases at J, with 17 bases between. This CDR3 contains 15 residues. Germline lookup yields CDR1 LNHDA and CDR2 SQIVND (reference sequence). The CDR3 DNA reads TGTGCCAGTAGTAGAGACGATTCTAGGGGGAATGAGCAGTTCTTC. It specifies CASSRDDSRGNEQFF.

The chain joins TRBV6-1 to TRBJ1-4, with 8 positions matching TRBD1. From germline, CDR1 is MNHNS and CDR2 SASEGT. The V gene end was trimmed by 6 bases and the J gene end by 8 bases; junction bases not matched to a gene: 8. This CDR3 has 14 amino acids. The CDR3 protein is CASSLGQGYEKLFF. The CDR3 DNA follows: TGTGCCAGCAGCCTCGGACAGGGCTACGAAAAACTGTTTTTT.

This chain joins TRBV7-6 and TRBJ1-2; D not certain. The CDR3 is 12 amino acids. The germline CDR1 and CDR2 sequences are SGHVS and FNYEAQ. V was shortened by 2 bases and J by 4 bases, with 5 bases between the two germline ends. CDR3 sequence (DNA): TGTGCCAGCAGCTTATCCGGCTATGGCTACACCTTC. Translation gives CASSLSGYGYTF. Looking up the rest from reference TRBV7-6 and TRBJ1-2 gives the full variable domain: GAGVSQSPRYKVTKRGQDVALRCDPISGHVSLYWYRQALGQGPEFLTYFNYEAQQDKSGLPNDRFSAERPEGSISTLTIQRTEQRDSAMYRCASSLSGYGYTFGSGTRLTVV.

The chain employs TRBV5-4 and TRBJ2-1; TRBD2 matches at 10 bases. V lost 4 bases and J lost 2; bases outside the gene matches: 18. There are 20 residues in the CDR3. The germline gives CDR1 SGHNT, CDR2 YYREEE (reference sequence). Here the CDR3 DNA reads TGTGCCAGCAGCCCCAGGAGGGGACTAGCGAACGAGCGCGCCTACAATGAGCAGTTCTTC. This gives the protein CASSPRRGLANERAYNEQFF.

CDR3 in amino acids: CASSQAGTGIETQYF. The CDR3 nucleotides are TGCGCCAGCAGCCAGGCCGGGACAGGGATAGAGACCCAGTACTTC. V is TRBV4-1 and J is TRBJ2-5, with 9 bases fitting TRBD1. The germline CDR1 and CDR2 sequences are MGHRA and YSYEKL. J gave up 4 bases and V 3 bases, and 6 bases lay outside the gene matches. This CDR3 spans 15 amino acids.

The sample holds a few counts of this clone. The V gene is TRBV2, the J gene TRBJ2-6, with 8 bases matching TRBD1. Germline-derived CDR1 and CDR2 are SNHLY and FYNNEI. This CDR3 has 16 amino acids. The CDR3, as DNA: TGTGTCGACCGGGACAGGTCTGTCTCTGGGGCCAACGTCCTGACTTTC. Its translation is CVDRDRSVSGANVLTF.

The V call is TRBV2, the J call TRBJ1-5; D not certain. Germline V lookup: CDR1 SNHLY, CDR2 FYNNEI. The V and J ends lost 3 bases and 2 bases respectively, with 11 bases between them. The CDR3 runs to 15 residues. CDR3 in DNA: TGTGCCAGCAGTGATGTCGGTGCGGGCAATCAGCCCCAGCATTTT. This translates into CASSDVGAGNQPQHF.

J is TRBJ2-7 and V is TRBV4-2; perhaps TRBD1 as D (6 bases). The CDR3 is 16 residues long. Trimming took 0 bases from V and 7 from J, leaving 19 bases between them. CDR1 and CDR2 (germline): LGHNA, YNFKEQ. CDR3 sequence (DNA): TGTGCCAGCAGCCAAGAGGGGGACATCCCTTTTGGGGAGCAGTACTTC. Its translation is CASSQEGDIPFGEQYF.

This chain uses TRBV6-5 with TRBJ2-1, with 14 bases aligning to TRBD2. Germline trimming cut 5 bases from V and 7 bases from J; bases unmatched to any gene: 4. The CDR3 has 15 amino acids. Germline CDR1 and CDR2: MNHEY and SVGAGI. CDR3 nucleotide sequence: TGTGCCAGCAGTGTGACTAGCGGGGGGGCAAATGAGCAGTTCTTC. This translates into CASSVTSGGANEQFF.

The V and J genes are TRBV9 and TRBJ2-7, with 8 bases that match TRBD2. J was trimmed by 3 bases and V by 5 bases; bases with no gene match: 10. The CDR3 contains 15 residues. Germline V gene sequence: CDR1 SGDLS, CDR2 YYNGEE. The chain's CDR3 is CASSETAGGHYEQYF. The DNA for the CDR3 is TGTGCCAGCAGTGAGACGGCGGGGGGCCACTACGAGCAGTACTTC.

This clone was recorded only once. This sequence joins TRBV30 and TRBJ1-5; maybe TRBD1 (6 bases). The CDR3 runs to 14 residues. V lost 7 bases and J lost 7, with 20 bases in between. CDR1 and CDR2 (germline): GTSNPN, SVGIG (reference sequence). CDR3 in DNA: TGTGCCTTGGACCCAACAGGGTCAGGACAGCCCCAGCATTTT. Amino acids: CALDPTGSGQPQHF. The whole variable domain, remainder taken from reference TRBV30 and TRBJ1-5, is SQTIHQWPATLVQPVGSPLSLECTVEGTSNPNLYWYRQAAGRGLQLLFYSVGIGQISSEVPQNLSASRPQDRQFILSSKKLLLSDSGFYLCALDPTGSGQPQHFGDGTRLSIL.

The chain links TRBV19 to TRBJ2-2, with 7 bases aligning to TRBD2. In germline, CDR1 is LNHDA, CDR2 SQIVND (reference sequence). V gave up 1 base and J gave up 6 bases; unmatched junction bases: 2. The CDR3 is 14 amino acids. The CDR3 DNA reads as TGTGCCAGTAGTATAGTGGGGGGGTCCGGGGAGCTGTTTTTT. Its translation is CASSIVGGSGELFF.

This chain uses TRBV7-2 with TRBJ2-2; D might be TRBD1 (5 bases). Germline-derived CDR1 and CDR2 are SGHTA and FQGNSA. Trimming cost V 7 bases and J 5 bases, with 17 bases left between them. The CDR3 is made up of 15 amino acids. The CDR3 bases are TGTGCCAGCACCCCCCAGGGCCTTGTTACCGGGGAGCTGTTTTTT. It codes for CASTPQGLVTGELFF.

The chain employs TRBV10-3 and TRBJ1-6; 7 nucleotides align to TRBD1. This CDR3 has 14 residues. With V trimmed by 6 bases and J by 8 bases, 7 bases remained unmatched. Germline assignment: CDR1 ENHRY and CDR2 SYGVKD. CDR3 sequence: CAISATGVDSPLHF. The CDR3 DNA sequence: TGTGCCATCAGCGCTACAGGGGTGGATTCACCCCTCCACTTT.

This sequence joins TRBV5-5 and TRBJ2-1; no clear D gene. Germline V CDR1 and CDR2: SGHKS, YYEKEE (reference sequence). V was pared by 2 bases and J by 4 bases, with 7 bases between. The CDR3 consists of 13 residues. The CDR3 sequence: CASSFPGYNEQFF. For the CDR3, the DNA is TGTGCCAGCAGCTTTCCAGGTTACAATGAGCAGTTCTTC.

The rearrangement uses TRBV7-9 and TRBJ1-3, with D unclear. The CDR3 has 17 residues. Germline assignment: CDR1 SEHNR and CDR2 FQNEAQ (reference sequence). The V gene lost 5 bases and the J gene lost 6 bases, with 23 bases spanning the gap. CDR3 sequence reads: CASSPLPIRAAANTIYF. The DNA of the CDR3 is TGTGCCAGCAGCCCCCTTCCCATCAGAGCGGCGGCAAACACCATATATTTT.

This chain links TRBV15 with TRBJ1-1, with D unclear. This CDR3 has 13 residues. Deletions cut 0 bases from V and 6 bases from J, with 8 bases between. Germline V CDR1 and CDR2: LNHNV, YYDKDF (reference sequence). The CDR3: CATSRDRGSEAFF. In nucleotides, the CDR3 is TGTGCCACCAGCAGAGATCGGGGTTCTGAAGCTTTCTTT.

The chain couples TRBV19 to TRBJ2-7, with 8 bases aligning to TRBD2. Looked up from germline, CDR1 is LNHDA and CDR2 is SQIVND (reference sequence). The V gene end was trimmed by 3 bases and the J gene end by 2 bases; junction bases not matched to a gene: 0. The length of the CDR3 is 13 residues. The CDR3 reads CASSIGGAYEQYF. The CDR3, as DNA: TGTGCCAGTAGTATCGGGGGGGCCTACGAGCAGTACTTC.

The chain joins TRBV6-5 to TRBJ2-2; tentative D call: TRBD2 (6 bases). V lost 5 bases and J 3 bases, leaving 13 bases between the germline ends. Germline V gives CDR1 MNHEY, CDR2 SVGAGI. The CDR3 is 15 residues long. The CDR3 region has the DNA TGTGCCAGCAGTCCTAGACTAGGGCACACCGGGGAGCTGTTTTTT. This sequence encodes CASSPRLGHTGELFF.

V is TRBV5-1 and J is TRBJ1-1; no reliable D call. From germline, CDR1 is SGHRS and CDR2 YFSETQ. V shed 0 bases and J shed 3 bases, with 12 bases lying between them. This CDR3 is built from 15 residues. This CDR3 is CASSLESQEYTEAFF. In DNA form, the CDR3 reads TGCGCCAGCAGCTTGGAGTCCCAAGAGTACACTGAAGCTTTCTTT. Full variable domain (missing parts from reference TRBV5-1 and TRBJ1-1): KAGVTQTPRYLIKTRGQQVTLSCSPISGHRSVSWYQQTPGQGLQFLFEYFSETQRNKGNFPGRFSGRQFSNSRSEMNVSTLELGDSALYLCASSLESQEYTEAFFGQGTRLTVV.

The chain has TRBV30 and TRBJ2-5, with 13 bases matching TRBD2. The CDR3 spans 15 residues. The germline CDR1 and CDR2 sequences are GTSNPN and SVGIG (reference sequence). The CDR3 spells CAIGTSGTHQETQYF. The CDR3 DNA is TGTGCGATCGGGACTAGCGGGACACACCAAGAGACCCAGTACTTC.

The V gene is TRBV28, the J gene TRBJ2-7, with 13 bases that match TRBD2. Germline assignment: CDR1 MDHEN and CDR2 SYDVKM. CDR3 length: 15 residues. Trimming removed 6 bases from V and 2 bases from J; junction bases left unmatched: 4. The CDR3 loop is CASRPGLAGTYEQYF. The DNA for the CDR3 is TGTGCCAGCAGACCGGGACTAGCGGGGACCTACGAGCAGTACTTC.

The gene calls are TRBV6-1 and TRBJ1-3, with unresolved D. The V gene lost 3 bases and the J gene lost 4 bases, with 4 bases spanning the gap. Germline assignment: CDR1 MNHNS and CDR2 SASEGT. This CDR3 contains 12 residues. The CDR3, as DNA: TGTGCCAGCAGTGAGGAGGGAAACACCATATATTTT. Translating gives CASSEEGNTIYF.

The chain couples TRBV10-3 to TRBJ2-5; no clear D. The V and J ends lost 3 bases and 2 bases respectively, with 10 bases between them. Germline lookup yields CDR1 ENHRY and CDR2 SYGVKD. CDR3 length: 14 amino acids. The CDR3 bases are TGTGCCATCAGTGAAGAGCACCTACAAGAGACCCAGTACTTC. This translates into CAISEEHLQETQYF.

This chain connects TRBV19 to TRBJ2-1, with 10 bases lining up with TRBD2. The CDR3 runs 16 residues. CDR1 and CDR2 from the germline V gene are LNHDA and SQIVND (reference sequence). V shed 1 base and J 8 bases; nucleotides not matched to a gene: 8. CDR3 residues: CASSIASSGSFDEQFF. The CDR3 DNA follows: TGTGCCAGTAGTATAGCGTCTAGCGGGAGTTTCGATGAGCAGTTCTTC.

This chain joins TRBV6-5 and TRBJ2-2; perhaps TRBD2 as D (5 bases). With 11 bases removed from V and 2 bases from J, the gap between germline ends came to 12 bases. Germline V gene sequence: CDR1 MNHEY, CDR2 SVGAGI. CDR3 length equals 13 residues. The CDR3 nucleotides read TGTGCCGTAAGGACTCTTAACACCGGGGAGCTGTTTTTT. It yields the protein CAVRTLNTGELFF.